The clone carrying this T cell receptor (beta chain) was counted between two and nine times. Trimming stripped 3 bases from V and 6 bases from J, with 19 bases between. CDR1 and CDR2 from the germline V gene are DFQATT and SNEGSKA (reference sequence). The CDR3 covers 15 residues. The sample originates from a study of T-cell reconstitution after alpha-beta-depleted transplantation in children. Preparation of the TCRbeta library was carried out with unique molecular identifiers. MiXCR, applied by TCRdb to the PCR reads, yields one record per CDR3 protein. The table records about 540,000 distinct CDR3 sequences, 15% to 20% of them present only once.

The source material was PBMCs from the stem cell graft donor, sampled from the stem cell graft. This TCR came from a human donor who donated a stem cell graft to a child with acute lymphoblastic leukemia. J is TRBJ2-3 and V is TRBV20-1; maybe TRBD2 (6 bases). Here the CDR3 reads CSARPGGLRLDTQYF. CDR3 DNA: TGCAGTGCTAGGCCAGGAGGGCTCCGGTTGGATACGCAGTATTTT.